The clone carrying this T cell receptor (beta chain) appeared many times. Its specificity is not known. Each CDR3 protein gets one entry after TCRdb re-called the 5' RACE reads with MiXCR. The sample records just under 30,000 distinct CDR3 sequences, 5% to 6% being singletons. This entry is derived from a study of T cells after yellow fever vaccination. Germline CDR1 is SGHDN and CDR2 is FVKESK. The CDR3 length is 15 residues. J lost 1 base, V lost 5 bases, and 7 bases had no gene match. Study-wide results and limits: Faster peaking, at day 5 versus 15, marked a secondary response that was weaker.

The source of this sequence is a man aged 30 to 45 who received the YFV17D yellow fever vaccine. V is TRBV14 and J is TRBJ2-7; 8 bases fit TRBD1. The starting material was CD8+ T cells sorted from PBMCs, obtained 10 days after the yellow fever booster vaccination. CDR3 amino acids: CASSTDRASSYEQYF. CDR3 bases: TGTGCCAGCAGCACGGACAGGGCCTCATCCTACGAGCAGTACTTC.